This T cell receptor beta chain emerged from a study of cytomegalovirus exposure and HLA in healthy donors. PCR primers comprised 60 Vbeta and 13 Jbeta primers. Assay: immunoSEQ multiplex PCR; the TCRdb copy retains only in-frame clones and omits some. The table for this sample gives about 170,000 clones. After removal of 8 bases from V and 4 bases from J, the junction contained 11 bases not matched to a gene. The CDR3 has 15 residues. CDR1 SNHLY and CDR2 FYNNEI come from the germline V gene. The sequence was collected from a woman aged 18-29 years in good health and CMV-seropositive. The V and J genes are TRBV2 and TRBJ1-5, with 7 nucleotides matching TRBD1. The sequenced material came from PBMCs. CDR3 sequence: CASGSQGLINQPQHF. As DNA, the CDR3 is TGTGCCAGCGGATCACAGGGGTTAATAAATCAGCCCCAGCATTTT.